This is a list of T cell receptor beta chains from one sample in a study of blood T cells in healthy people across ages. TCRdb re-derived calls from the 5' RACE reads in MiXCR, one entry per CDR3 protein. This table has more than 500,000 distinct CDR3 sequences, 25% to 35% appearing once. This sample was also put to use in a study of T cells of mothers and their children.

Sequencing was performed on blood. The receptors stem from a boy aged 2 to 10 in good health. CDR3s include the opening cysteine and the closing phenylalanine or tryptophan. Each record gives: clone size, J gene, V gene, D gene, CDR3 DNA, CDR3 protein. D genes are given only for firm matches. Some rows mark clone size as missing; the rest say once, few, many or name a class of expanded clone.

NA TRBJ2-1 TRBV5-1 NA TGCGCCAGCAGCTTCTCAGCGAGGCAGTTCTTC CASSFSARQFF
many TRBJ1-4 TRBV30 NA TGTGCCTGGAGTATTCGTGAAAAACTGTTTTTT CAWSIREKLFF
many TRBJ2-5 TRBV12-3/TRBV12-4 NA TGTGCCAGCAGTTCCGGGGGAGAAGAGACCCAGTACTTC CASSSGGEETQYF
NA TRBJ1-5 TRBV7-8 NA TGTGCCAGCAGCTTACTTGACAATCAGCCCCAGCATTTT CASSLLDNQPQHF
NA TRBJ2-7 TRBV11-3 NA TGTGCCAGCAGCCCCGGGACGGTGGGGAACGAGCAGTACTTC CASSPGTVGNEQYF
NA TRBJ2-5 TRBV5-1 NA TGCGCCAGCAGCCGGGACTTCCCCAATCAAGAGACCCAGTACTTC CASSRDFPNQETQYF
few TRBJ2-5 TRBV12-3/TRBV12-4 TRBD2 TGTGCCAGCAGCCCGGGACTAGCAAGAGAGACCCAGTACTTC CASSPGLARETQYF
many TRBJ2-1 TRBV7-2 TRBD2 TGTGCCAGCAGCCCCGGGGCGGGGGGCCTTCTCCTATACAACTACAATGAGCAGTTCTTC CASSPGAGGLLLYNYNEQFF
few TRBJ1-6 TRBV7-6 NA TGTGCCAGCAGCAGCGGGGGGAGGTATAATTCACCCCTCCACTTT CASSSGGRYNSPLHF
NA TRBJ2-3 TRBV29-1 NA TGCAGCGTTGAAGATACACAGGGTATGCCAGATACGCAGTATTTT CSVEDTQGMPDTQYF
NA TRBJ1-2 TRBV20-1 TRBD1 TGCAGTGCTAGAGATGAACAGGGGGCGCTTGGCTACACCTTC CSARDEQGALGYTF
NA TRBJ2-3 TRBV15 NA TGTGCCACCAGCAGACAGACGTGGACAGATACGCAGTATTTT CATSRQTWTDTQYF
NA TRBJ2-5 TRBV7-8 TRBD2 TGTGCCAGCAGCTTAGACTTGGGCGGGCGGGAGCAGTACTTC CASSLDLGGREQYF
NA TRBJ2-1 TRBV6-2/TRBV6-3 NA TGTGCCAGCAGCCGGGTCGTCAGGGGACCCAACTTTGGGGAGCAGTTCTTC CASSRVVRGPNFGEQFF
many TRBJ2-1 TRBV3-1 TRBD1 TGTGCCAGCAGCCCCCCCGGGACAGTCAAAAATGAGCAGTTCTTC CASSPPGTVKNEQFF
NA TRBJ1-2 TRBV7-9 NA TGTGCCAGCAGCTCGGCGGGGGGCCTGAACTATGGCTACACCTTC CASSSAGGLNYGYTF
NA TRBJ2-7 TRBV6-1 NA TGTGCCAGCGGCCCAACAAACAGGGGACTCTCCTACGAGCAGTACTTC CASGPTNRGLSYEQYF
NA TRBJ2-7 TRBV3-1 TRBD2 TGTGCCAGCAGCCAAGACCGGGAGGACTCCTACGAGCAGTACTTC CASSQDREDSYEQYF
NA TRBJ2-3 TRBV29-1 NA TGCAGCGTTGAAGTTCCATACACAGATACGCAGTATTTT CSVEVPYTDTQYF
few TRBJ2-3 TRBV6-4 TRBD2 TGTGCCAGCAGTCCCGGGACTAGCGGGAGTTCGGGCACAGATACGCAGTATTTT CASSPGTSGSSGTDTQYF
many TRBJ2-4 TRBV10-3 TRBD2 TGTGCCATCAGTGAAGGCGGGAACAGCGGGAGGGGGATTGGCATTCAGTACTTC CAISEGGNSGRGIGIQYF